These T cell receptor beta chains were read from a single sample in a study of blood T cells in healthy people across ages. TCRdb re-derived calls from the 5' RACE reads in MiXCR, one entry per CDR3 protein. The data show over a million distinct CDR3 sequences, with 40% to 45% seen just once and about 4.1% held by the top ten. Sequencing was carried out using blood. The receptor set was obtained from a woman aged 18 to 35 in good health. Each CDR3 is given with its conserved first and last residue. The order of the fields is CDR3 DNA, CDR3 protein, D gene, J gene, clone size, V gene. The D gene is left open where the match is weak. Clone sizes are given selectively: once, few, many, or a class where the clone is expanded.

CDR3nt: TGTGCCAGCAGTCTGCGTGGCAGTACCTACAATGAGCAGTACTTC; CDR3aa: CASSLRGSTYNEQYF; d_gene: NA; j_gene: TRBJ2-7; abundance: NA; v_gene: TRBV27
CDR3nt: TGTGCCAGCAGTGAGGCTAGCGGGAACAATGAGCAGTTCTTC; CDR3aa: CASSEASGNNEQFF; d_gene: TRBD2; j_gene: TRBJ2-1; abundance: few; v_gene: TRBV25-1
CDR3nt: TGTGCCAGCAGTTTAGCACAGGTCAATGAGCAGTTCTTC; CDR3aa: CASSLAQVNEQFF; d_gene: NA; j_gene: TRBJ2-1; abundance: few; v_gene: TRBV12-3/TRBV12-4
CDR3nt: TGTGCCAGCAGCCCAGAGAGGCGGGGGCTCCCAGATACGCAGTATTTT; CDR3aa: CASSPERRGLPDTQYF; d_gene: NA; j_gene: TRBJ2-3; abundance: NA; v_gene: TRBV14
CDR3nt: TGTGCCACCAGCAGGTCATTGGGGGGCTACACCTTC; CDR3aa: CATSRSLGGYTF; d_gene: NA; j_gene: TRBJ1-2; abundance: NA; v_gene: TRBV15
CDR3nt: TGTGCCAGCAGTTCAATCGGAGAGACCCAGTACTTC; CDR3aa: CASSSIGETQYF; d_gene: NA; j_gene: TRBJ2-5; abundance: many; v_gene: TRBV12-3/TRBV12-4
CDR3nt: TGTGCCAGCAGCTTGGATCAGGGGGCTTATTATGGCTACACCTTC; CDR3aa: CASSLDQGAYYGYTF; d_gene: TRBD1; j_gene: TRBJ1-2; abundance: NA; v_gene: TRBV5-6
CDR3nt: TGCGCCAGCAGCTTGGAAATCGGACGATCGGGCACTGAAGCTTTCTTT; CDR3aa: CASSLEIGRSGTEAFF; d_gene: NA; j_gene: TRBJ1-1; abundance: NA; v_gene: TRBV5-1
CDR3nt: TGTGCCAGCAGCTTAGCCCAAGGGGCTAGCTACGAGCAGTACTTC; CDR3aa: CASSLAQGASYEQYF; d_gene: NA; j_gene: TRBJ2-7; abundance: few; v_gene: TRBV11-2
CDR3nt: TGTGCCACCAGTGATTCAGGGATCACCGGGGAGCTGTTTTTT; CDR3aa: CATSDSGITGELFF; d_gene: NA; j_gene: TRBJ2-2; abundance: few; v_gene: TRBV24-1
CDR3nt: TGCGCCAGCAGCTCCCAGCCAAGCGGGAAAAGCAATGAGCAGTTCTTC; CDR3aa: CASSSQPSGKSNEQFF; d_gene: TRBD2; j_gene: TRBJ2-1; abundance: NA; v_gene: TRBV5-1
CDR3nt: TGTAGCCTCTCTGGGGCCAACGTCCTGACTTTC; CDR3aa: CSLSGANVLTF; d_gene: NA; j_gene: TRBJ2-6; abundance: NA; v_gene: TRBV6-7
CDR3nt: TGTGCCAGCAGCAAAGGTCGGGGGGGGGAAAATGAAAAACTGTTTTTT; CDR3aa: CASSKGRGGENEKLFF; d_gene: NA; j_gene: TRBJ1-4; abundance: NA; v_gene: TRBV21-1
CDR3nt: TGCGCCAGCAGTGAATCGTCCTCCCCCTACGAGCAGTACTTC; CDR3aa: CASSESSSPYEQYF; d_gene: NA; j_gene: TRBJ2-7; abundance: NA; v_gene: TRBV10-1
CDR3nt: TGCGCCAGCAGCTTAGAGAACCCCAGCATTCAGTACTTC; CDR3aa: CASSLENPSIQYF; d_gene: NA; j_gene: TRBJ2-4; abundance: few; v_gene: TRBV5-1
CDR3nt: TGTGCCAGCAGGGCTCGTCAGGGGGTCGGGAACACTGAAGCTTTCTTT; CDR3aa: CASRARQGVGNTEAFF; d_gene: TRBD1; j_gene: TRBJ1-1; abundance: NA; v_gene: TRBV12-3/TRBV12-4
CDR3nt: TGTGCCAGCAGTGAAACCGGGGACAGGGCGCTGGCCTATGGCTACACCTTC; CDR3aa: CASSETGDRALAYGYTF; d_gene: TRBD1; j_gene: TRBJ1-2; abundance: NA; v_gene: TRBV25-1
CDR3nt: TGTGCCAGCAGCGCGATGGTGGGGGCCAAAAACATTCAGTACTTC; CDR3aa: CASSAMVGAKNIQYF; d_gene: NA; j_gene: TRBJ2-4; abundance: NA; v_gene: TRBV9
CDR3nt: TGTGCCAGCAGTTACTCACGATCTCCCTTAACCGGGACGGGCAAGCGGAAACTGTTTTTT; CDR3aa: CASSYSRSPLTGTGKRKLFF; d_gene: NA; j_gene: TRBJ1-4; abundance: NA; v_gene: TRBV6-5
CDR3nt: TGCGCCAGCAGCTGGGGTCCCGAAGAGACCCAGTACTTC; CDR3aa: CASSWGPEETQYF; d_gene: NA; j_gene: TRBJ2-5; abundance: NA; v_gene: TRBV5-1
CDR3nt: TGTGCCAGCAGTGAAGTCGGGACAGGGGCTTTCCATCAGCCCCAGCATTTT; CDR3aa: CASSEVGTGAFHQPQHF; d_gene: TRBD1; j_gene: TRBJ1-5; abundance: NA; v_gene: TRBV6-1
CDR3nt: TGCAGTGCAATACCAGCGGGAGGGGGGGATGAGCAGTTCTTC; CDR3aa: CSAIPAGGGDEQFF; d_gene: TRBD2; j_gene: TRBJ2-1; abundance: NA; v_gene: TRBV20-1
CDR3nt: TGTGCCAGCAGTCACCGGGACCGCCTGGAGACCCAGTACTTC; CDR3aa: CASSHRDRLETQYF; d_gene: NA; j_gene: TRBJ2-5; abundance: NA; v_gene: TRBV6-2/TRBV6-3
CDR3nt: TGCAGTGCTAGAGAGCCGTGGGGTTCTAACTATGGCTACACCTTC; CDR3aa: CSAREPWGSNYGYTF; d_gene: NA; j_gene: TRBJ1-2; abundance: NA; v_gene: TRBV20-1